The 27 T cell receptor beta chains in this list originate from one sample, sequenced in a study of T-cell reconstitution after alpha-beta-depleted transplantation in children. Preparing the TCRbeta library involved the use of unique molecular identifiers. TCRdb ran MiXCR on the PCR reads and lists one entry per CDR3 protein. The sample records around 120,000 distinct CDR3 sequences, about 23% being singletons. This sample comprised PBMCs, mostly from graft donor cells, obtained 180 days after TCRalphabeta/CD19-depleted stem cell transplant. The receptors stem from a male patient under 10 years old who had a stem cell transplant for chronic granulomatous disease, so the T cells may come from the graft donor.

This clonotype was seen a handful of times. The chain carries TRBV28 and TRBJ2-5, with 8 positions matching TRBD1. This CDR3 has 12 amino acids. With V trimmed by 11 bases and J by 4 bases, 6 bases remained unmatched. Germline CDR1 and CDR2: MDHEN and SYDVKM. The CDR3 nucleotides read TGTGCCGTCAGGGGGCGGTCAGAGACCCAGTACTTC. Residues: CAVRGRSETQYF.

V and J are TRBV7-3 and TRBJ2-2; perhaps TRBD2 as D (6 bases). Per germline, CDR1 SGHTA and CDR2 FQGTGA. The CDR3 is made up of 15 amino acids. Between the trimmed V and J ends, which lost 2 bases and 3 bases, there was a span of 10 bases. CDR3 sequence reads: CASSLSGADTGELFF. The CDR3 bases are TGTGCCAGCAGCTTATCGGGAGCCGACACCGGGGAGCTGTTTTTT.

This clonotype was observed many times. The chain uses TRBV20-1 and TRBJ2-1; 10 bases fit TRBD2. With V trimmed by 4 bases and J by 8 bases, 5 bases remained unmatched. This CDR3 comprises 13 residues. Germline V lookup: CDR1 DFQATT, CDR2 SNEGSKA (reference sequence). The CDR3 coding sequence is TGCAGTGCTACGCTAGCGGGAGATCATGAGCAGTTCTTC. It specifies CSATLAGDHEQFF.

This chain uses TRBV4-2 with TRBJ2-1, with D tentatively TRBD1 or TRBD2 (6 bases each). CDR1 is LGHNA, CDR2 YNFKEQ, per germline. The CDR3 spans 16 residues. Trimming pared 4 bases from V and 3 bases from J, leaving 16 bases between. CDR3 sequence: CASSPARGGSYNEQFF. The CDR3 DNA sequence: TGTGCCAGCAGCCCGGCCCGAGGGGGGAGCTACAATGAGCAGTTCTTC.

The chain joins TRBV12-3 or TRBV12-4 to TRBJ2-2, with 7 bases identical to TRBD2. CDR3 length: 16 amino acids. The V gene end was trimmed by 3 bases and the J gene end by 2 bases; junction bases not matched to a gene: 6. Written as DNA, the CDR3 is TGTGCCAGCAGTTTCCCTAGCGGACTAAACACCGGGGAGCTGTTTTTT. Amino acid sequence: CASSFPSGLNTGELFF.

This clonotype was picked up many times. The genes are TRBV20-1 and TRBJ2-1; weak D call: TRBD2 (5 bases). Trimming left V 3 bases short and J 8 bases short, with 17 bases between. CDR3 length: 14 residues. CDR1 and CDR2 (germline): DFQATT, SNEGSKA (reference sequence). The DNA of the CDR3 is TGCAGTGCTAGGTTACGCGCCGGGATTCATGAGCAGTTCTTC. Translated: CSARLRAGIHEQFF.

The chain has TRBV12-3 or TRBV12-4 and TRBJ1-3, with a possible D match to TRBD1 (5 bases). The CDR3 loop spans 18 amino acids. Trimming pared 2 bases from V and 0 bases from J, leaving 17 bases between. The CDR3, as DNA: TGTGCCAGCAGTTTACGGTCCGCCGCGGGGCTCTCTGGAAACACCATATATTTT. This sequence encodes CASSLRSAAGLSGNTIYF.

This clonotype has at least ten counts. This chain links TRBV12-3 or TRBV12-4 with TRBJ2-2, with no clear D. Trimming shortened V by 1 base and J by 2 bases, and 8 bases separated the two germline ends. The CDR3 contains 15 residues. The CDR3 coding sequence is TGTGCCAGCAGTTTAGGGCAGTCCAACACCGGGGAGCTGTTTTTT. Translation: CASSLGQSNTGELFF.

The CDR3 sequence: CASSYSGVWGATSRPYEQYF. In DNA form, the CDR3 reads TGTGCCAGCAGTTACTCGGGGGTATGGGGGGCGACCTCGCGCCCCTACGAGCAGTACTTC. The chain couples TRBV6-2 or TRBV6-3 to TRBJ2-7; D may correspond to TRBD1 or TRBD2 (6 bases each). The CDR3 spans 20 residues. The germline V and J ends were trimmed by 0 bases and 2 bases, with 26 bases remaining between them. The germline V gene encodes CDR1 MNHEY and CDR2 SVGEGT.

The V gene is TRBV5-1, the J gene TRBJ1-1; TRBD1 matches 7 bases. The CDR3 consists of 16 residues. Germline V gene sequence: CDR1 SGHRS, CDR2 YFSETQ. Unmatched junction bases numbered 8, after V lost 1 base and J lost 2 bases. CDR3 sequence: CASSLFSGGSNTEAFF. In DNA, the CDR3 is TGCGCCAGCAGCTTGTTCTCAGGGGGGTCCAACACTGAAGCTTTCTTT.

This clonotype was detected many times. The chain carries TRBV5-5 and TRBJ2-1; TRBD2 agrees at 12 bases. The CDR3 runs to 17 residues. V lost 3 bases to trimming and J lost 1 base; unmatched junction nucleotides: 5. Germline CDR1 SGHKS, CDR2 YYEKEE (reference sequence). Written as DNA, the CDR3 is TGTGCCAGCAGCTCGTTGACTAGCGGGAGATCCTACAATGAGCAGTTCTTC. This gives the protein CASSSLTSGRSYNEQFF.

The chain recombines TRBV7-2 with TRBJ2-5, with D unresolved. The germline V and J ends were trimmed by 1 base and 0 bases, with 12 bases remaining between them. Germline CDR1 SGHTA, CDR2 FQGNSA. The CDR3 is 16 amino acids. The CDR3 spells CASSLGGRPYQETQYF. The CDR3 DNA reads as TGTGCCAGCAGCTTAGGTGGCAGGCCGTACCAAGAGACCCAGTACTTC.

The CDR3 here is CASSLNRVTGELFF. The CDR3 region has the DNA TGTGCCAGCAGCTTAAACAGGGTCACCGGGGAGCTGTTTTTT. The chain carries TRBV7-3 and TRBJ2-2, with D tentatively TRBD1 (6 bases). Per the germline V gene, CDR1 is SGHTA and CDR2 is FQGTGA. The CDR3 runs 14 residues. Trimming shortened V by 1 base and J by 4 bases, and 7 bases separated the two germline ends. The complete variable domain, with remaining parts taken from reference TRBV7-3 and TRBJ2-2, reads GAGVSQTPSNKVTEKGKYVELRCDPISGHTALYWYRQSLGQGPEFLIYFQGTGAADDSGLPNDRFFAVRPEGSVSTLKIQRTERGDSAVYLCASSLNRVTGELFFGEGSRLTVL.

The chain links TRBV25-1 to TRBJ2-2; TRBD1 matches 11 bases. The CDR3 has 14 residues. Losses at the gene ends were 8 bases for V and 6 bases for J; bases not matched to a gene: 5. CDR1 and CDR2 (germline): MGHDK, SYGVNS. Written as DNA, the CDR3 is TGTGCCAGCCTTGGGACAGGGGGTCCCGGGGAGCTGTTTTTT. Translated: CASLGTGGPGELFF.

The chain carries TRBV5-1 and TRBJ2-1; D is possibly TRBD1 (5 bases). With 3 bases removed from V and 6 bases from J, the gap between germline ends came to 13 bases. The CDR3 spans 14 residues. CDR1 SGHRS and CDR2 YFSETQ come from the germline V gene. In nucleotides, the CDR3 is TGCGCCAGCAGCTGGGCAGGGCCGGGCAATGAGCAGTTCTTC. Translation gives CASSWAGPGNEQFF.

This clonotype was found a few times. The V and J genes are TRBV29-1 and TRBJ2-5; 10 nucleotides line up with TRBD2. Germline loops: CDR1 SQVTM, CDR2 ANQGSEA. The CDR3 covers 12 residues. The V gene end was trimmed by 8 bases and the J gene end by 4 bases; junction bases not matched to a gene: 4. CDR3 loop: CSFRLAGETQYF. The CDR3 region has the DNA TGCAGCTTCCGACTAGCGGGAGAGACCCAGTACTTC.

The rearrangement joins TRBV12-3 or TRBV12-4 to TRBJ2-1; 8 bases are a match to TRBD2. The CDR3 totals 15 residues. V dropped 6 bases and J dropped 0; count of bases not matched to a gene: 4. The CDR3 loop is CASSHTSGSYNEQFF. Here the CDR3 DNA reads TGTGCCAGCAGCCACACTAGCGGCTCCTACAATGAGCAGTTCTTC.

This chain links TRBV20-1 with TRBJ2-3; the match to TRBD2 covers 7 bases. Trimming cost V 1 base and J 4 bases; bases outside gene matches: 5. Germline-derived CDR1 and CDR2 are DFQATT and SNEGSKA (reference sequence). There are 14 residues in the CDR3. This CDR3 reads CSARGGAGADTQYF. As DNA, the CDR3 is TGCAGTGCTAGAGGGGGTGCGGGGGCAGATACGCAGTATTTT.

This clonotype was picked up a small number of times. The J gene is TRBJ2-1, the V gene TRBV12-3 or TRBV12-4; D unclear. The CDR3 is made up of 15 amino acids. Trimming stripped 1 base from V and 0 bases from J, with 7 bases between. CDR3 residues: CASSLVRGSYNEQFF. The CDR3 DNA is TGTGCCAGCAGTTTAGTCAGAGGCTCCTACAATGAGCAGTTCTTC.

The V and J genes are TRBV7-2 and TRBJ1-5; D not resolved. Trimming took off 5 bases at V and 4 bases at J, with 12 bases between the two ends. Looked up from germline, CDR1 is SGHTA and CDR2 is FQGNSA. The CDR3 length is 14 residues. CDR3 amino acids: CASSQLAWNQPQHF. The CDR3 DNA sequence: TGTGCCAGCAGCCAATTAGCATGGAATCAGCCCCAGCATTTT.

This clonotype was seen repeatedly, ten times or more. V and J are TRBV7-2 and TRBJ2-5; TRBD1 is a possible D gene (5 bases). The CDR3 is 15 amino acids. Germline V gives CDR1 SGHTA, CDR2 FQGNSA. Trimming cost V 3 bases and J 0 bases, with 11 bases left between them. CDR3 nucleotide sequence: TGTGCCAGCAGCTTTGTGACAGCGTACCAAGAGACCCAGTACTTC. Protein product: CASSFVTAYQETQYF. The full variable domain, with the rest looked up from reference TRBV7-2 and TRBJ2-5, is GAGVSQSPSNKVTEKGKDVELRCDPISGHTALYWYRQSLGQGLEFLIYFQGNSAPDKSGLPSDRFSAERTGGSVSTLTIQRTQQEDSAVYLCASSFVTAYQETQYFGPGTRLLVL.

The chain is built from TRBV20-1 and TRBJ2-3, with 11 bases aligning to TRBD2. Trimming removed 5 bases from V and 6 bases from J; junction bases left unmatched: 10. Per germline, CDR1 DFQATT and CDR2 SNEGSKA (reference sequence). This CDR3 has 15 residues. The CDR3 bases are TGCAGTGCTCAAGACCTAGCGGGGGGTCTTGATACGCAGTATTTT. This codes for CSAQDLAGGLDTQYF.

This clonotype was seen ten or more times. The chain is built from TRBV7-9 and TRBJ2-2, with a tentative D call TRBD2 (5 bases). The germline gives CDR1 SEHNR, CDR2 FQNEAQ (reference sequence). V was cut by 5 bases and J by 5 bases, with 15 bases left in between. The length of the CDR3 is 15 residues. Here the CDR3 reads CASSPEASITGELFF. CDR3 nucleotides: TGTGCCAGCAGCCCTGAGGCTAGCATTACCGGGGAGCTGTTTTTT.

The chain carries TRBV5-6 and TRBJ1-5; D gene unclear. CDR1 is SGHDT and CDR2 is YYEEEE in the germline V gene. This CDR3 is built from 16 residues. V lost 1 base and J 0 bases, leaving 11 bases between the germline ends. The CDR3 loop reads CASSLRGRYSNQPQHF. The DNA for the CDR3 is TGTGCCAGCAGCTTGAGAGGCCGTTATAGCAATCAGCCCCAGCATTTT. The variable domain in full, with the rest retrieved from reference TRBV5-6 and TRBJ1-5, is DAGVTQSPTHLIKTRGQQVTLRCSPKSGHDTVSWYQQALGQGPQFIFQYYEEEERQRGNFPDRFSGHQFPNYSSELNVNALLLGDSALYLCASSLRGRYSNQPQHFGDGTRLSIL.

This clonotype showed up many times. The V call is TRBV20-1, the J call TRBJ2-1; the match to TRBD2 covers 10 bases. The trim removed 6 bases at V and 4 bases at J, leaving 9 bases unmatched. This CDR3 has 15 residues. CDR1 DFQATT and CDR2 SNEGSKA come from the germline V gene (reference sequence). The CDR3 nucleotides are TGCAGTGCCACCCATATAGCGGGAGGTTACAATGAGCAGTTCTTC. Its protein is CSATHIAGGYNEQFF.

The chain is built from TRBV20-1 and TRBJ2-7; D gene ambiguous. The CDR3 runs to 14 residues. Germline CDR1 reads DFQATT; CDR2 reads SNEGSKA (reference sequence). The CDR3 DNA sequence: TGCAGCGGGCCACCGAACAGCGAACGGCGGGAGCAGTACTTC. Translating it yields CSGPPNSERREQYF.

This clonotype was recorded many times. V usage is TRBV6-5 and J usage is TRBJ2-7; TRBD2 aligns across 13 bases. The CDR3 sequence is 18 residues long. Unmatched junction bases numbered 9, after V lost 0 bases and J lost 4 bases. The V gene's germline CDR1 is MNHEY and CDR2 SVGAGI. The CDR3 region is CASSYSRGGLAGIYEQYF. CDR3 in DNA: TGTGCCAGCAGTTACTCGAGAGGGGGACTAGCGGGAATTTACGAGCAGTACTTC.